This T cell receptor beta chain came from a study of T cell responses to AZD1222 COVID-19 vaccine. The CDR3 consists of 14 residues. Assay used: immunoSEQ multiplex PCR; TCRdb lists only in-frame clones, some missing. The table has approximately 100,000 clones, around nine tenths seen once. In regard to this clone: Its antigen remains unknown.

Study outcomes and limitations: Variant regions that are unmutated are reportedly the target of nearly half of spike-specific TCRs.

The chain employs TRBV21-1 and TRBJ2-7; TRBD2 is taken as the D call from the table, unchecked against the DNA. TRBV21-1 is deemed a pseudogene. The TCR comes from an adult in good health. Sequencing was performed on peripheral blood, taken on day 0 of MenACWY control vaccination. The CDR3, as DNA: TGTGCCAGCACCCCGAGATGGAGCTCCTACGAGCAGTACTTC. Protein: CASTPRWSSYEQYF.